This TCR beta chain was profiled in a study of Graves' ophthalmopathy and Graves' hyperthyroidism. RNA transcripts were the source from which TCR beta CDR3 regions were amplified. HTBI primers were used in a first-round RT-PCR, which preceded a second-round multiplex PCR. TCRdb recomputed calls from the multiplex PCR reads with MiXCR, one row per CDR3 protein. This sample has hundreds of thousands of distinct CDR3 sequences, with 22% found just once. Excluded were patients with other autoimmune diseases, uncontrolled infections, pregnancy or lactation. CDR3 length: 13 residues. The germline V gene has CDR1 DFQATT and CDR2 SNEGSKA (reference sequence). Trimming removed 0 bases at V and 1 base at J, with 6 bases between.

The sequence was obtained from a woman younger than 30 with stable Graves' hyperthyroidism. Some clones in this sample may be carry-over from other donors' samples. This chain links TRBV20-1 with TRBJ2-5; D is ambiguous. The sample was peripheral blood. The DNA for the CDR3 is TGCAGTGCTAGAGACCTCCTCCAAGAGACCCAGTACTTC. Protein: CSARDLLQETQYF.